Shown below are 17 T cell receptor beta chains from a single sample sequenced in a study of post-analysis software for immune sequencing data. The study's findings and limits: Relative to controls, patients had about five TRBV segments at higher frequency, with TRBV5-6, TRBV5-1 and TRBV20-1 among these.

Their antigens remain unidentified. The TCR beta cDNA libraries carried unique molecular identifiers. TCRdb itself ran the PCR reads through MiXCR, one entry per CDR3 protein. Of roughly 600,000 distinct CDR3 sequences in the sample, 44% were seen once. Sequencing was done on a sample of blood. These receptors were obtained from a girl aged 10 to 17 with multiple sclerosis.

The CDR3 region is CASIGSLNTEAFF. The CDR3 nucleotides are TGTGCCAGCATTGGGTCGTTGAACACTGAAGCTTTCTTT. The chain has TRBV27 and TRBJ1-1; D gene uncertain. The CDR3 loop spans 13 amino acids. V dropped 7 bases and J dropped 0 bases, with 9 bases sitting between them. The germline CDR1 and CDR2 sequences are MNHEY and SMNVEV (reference sequence).

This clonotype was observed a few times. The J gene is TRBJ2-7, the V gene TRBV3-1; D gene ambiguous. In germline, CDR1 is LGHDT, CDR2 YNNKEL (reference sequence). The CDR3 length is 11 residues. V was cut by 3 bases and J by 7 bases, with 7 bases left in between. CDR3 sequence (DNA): TGTGCCAGCAGCCAGGTGGGGGAGCAGTACTTC. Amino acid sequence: CASSQVGEQYF.

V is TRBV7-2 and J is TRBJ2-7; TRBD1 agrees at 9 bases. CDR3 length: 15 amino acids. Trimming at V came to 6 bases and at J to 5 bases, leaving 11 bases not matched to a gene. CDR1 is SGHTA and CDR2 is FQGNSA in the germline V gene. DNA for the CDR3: TGTGCCAGCAGGCCCCCCGGGACAGGGACGGACGAGCAGTACTTC. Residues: CASRPPGTGTDEQYF.

CDR3 protein: CASSVGSGTGMYNEQFF. The CDR3 DNA is TGTGCCAGCAGCGTAGGCTCCGGGACTGGTATGTACAATGAGCAGTTCTTC. The genes are TRBV9 and TRBJ2-1, with a weak D call TRBD2 (6 bases). This CDR3 contains 17 residues. CDR1 and CDR2 from the germline V gene are SGDLS and YYNGEE. V was pared by 0 bases and J by 4 bases, with 17 bases between.

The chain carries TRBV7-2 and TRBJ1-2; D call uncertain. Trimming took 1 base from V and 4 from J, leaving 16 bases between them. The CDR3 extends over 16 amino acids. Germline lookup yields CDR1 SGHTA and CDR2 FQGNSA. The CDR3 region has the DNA TGTGCCAGCAGCTTAGTCTGGCCGACGATCATCTATGGCTACACCTTC. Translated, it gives CASSLVWPTIIYGYTF.

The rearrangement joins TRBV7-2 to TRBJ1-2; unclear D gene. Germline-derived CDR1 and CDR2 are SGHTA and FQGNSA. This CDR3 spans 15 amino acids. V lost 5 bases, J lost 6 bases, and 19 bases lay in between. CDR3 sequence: CASSPGQVRSDGYTF. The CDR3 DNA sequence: TGTGCCAGCAGCCCAGGCCAGGTCCGCTCGGATGGCTACACCTTC.

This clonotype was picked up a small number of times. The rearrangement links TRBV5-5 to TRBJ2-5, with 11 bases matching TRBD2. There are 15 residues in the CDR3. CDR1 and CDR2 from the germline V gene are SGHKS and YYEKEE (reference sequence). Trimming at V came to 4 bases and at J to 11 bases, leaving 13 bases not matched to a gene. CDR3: CASSPLLAGVDEQYF. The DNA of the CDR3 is TGTGCCAGCAGCCCCTTACTAGCGGGAGTTGATGAGCAGTACTTC.

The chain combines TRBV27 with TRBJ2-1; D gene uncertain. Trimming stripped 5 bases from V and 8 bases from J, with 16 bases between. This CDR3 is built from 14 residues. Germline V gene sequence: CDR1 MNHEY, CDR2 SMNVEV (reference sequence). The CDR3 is CASSRNLGLDEQFF. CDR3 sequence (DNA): TGTGCCAGCAGTCGAAATTTGGGTTTGGATGAGCAGTTCTTC.

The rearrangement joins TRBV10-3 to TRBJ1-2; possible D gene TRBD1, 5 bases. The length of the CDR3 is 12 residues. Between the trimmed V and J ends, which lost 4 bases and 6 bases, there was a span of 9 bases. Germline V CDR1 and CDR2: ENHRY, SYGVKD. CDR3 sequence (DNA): TGTGCCATCAGTGGGATACAGGATGGCTACACCTTC. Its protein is CAISGIQDGYTF.

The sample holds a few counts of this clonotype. CDR3 region: CASKPTDQETQYF. CDR3 DNA: TGTGCCAGCAAACCAACCGATCAAGAGACCCAGTACTTC. This chain connects TRBV12-3 or TRBV12-4 to TRBJ2-5, with D hard to call. Trimming stripped 7 bases from V and 2 bases from J, with 11 bases between. The CDR3 spans 13 residues.

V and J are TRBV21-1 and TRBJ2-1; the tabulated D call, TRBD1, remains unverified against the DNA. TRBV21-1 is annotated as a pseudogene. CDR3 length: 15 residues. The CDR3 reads CASIPRRTDPNEQFF. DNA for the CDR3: TGTGCCAGCATCCCACGCCGGACAGATCCGAATGAGCAGTTCTTC.

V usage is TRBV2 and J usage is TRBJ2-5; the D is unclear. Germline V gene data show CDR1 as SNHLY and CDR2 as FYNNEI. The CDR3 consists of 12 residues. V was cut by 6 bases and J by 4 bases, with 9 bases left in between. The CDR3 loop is CASREIGETQYF. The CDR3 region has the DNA TGTGCCAGCAGAGAGATTGGAGAGACCCAGTACTTC.

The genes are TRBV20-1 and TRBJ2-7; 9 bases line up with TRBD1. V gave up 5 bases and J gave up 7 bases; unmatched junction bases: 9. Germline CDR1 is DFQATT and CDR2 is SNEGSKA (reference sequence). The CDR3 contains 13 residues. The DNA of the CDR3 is TGCAGTGCTGGCGGGACAGGGTTGGTGGAGCAGTACTTC. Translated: CSAGGTGLVEQYF.

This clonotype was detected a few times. CDR3 residues: CSVEGTPSTDTQYF. In nucleotides, the CDR3 is TGCAGCGTTGAGGGGACTCCTAGCACAGATACGCAGTATTTT. J is TRBJ2-3 and V is TRBV29-1, with a weak D call TRBD2 (6 bases). Trimming left V 3 bases short and J 0 bases short, with 10 bases between. This CDR3 has 14 amino acids. Germline V gene sequence: CDR1 SQVTM, CDR2 ANQGSEA.

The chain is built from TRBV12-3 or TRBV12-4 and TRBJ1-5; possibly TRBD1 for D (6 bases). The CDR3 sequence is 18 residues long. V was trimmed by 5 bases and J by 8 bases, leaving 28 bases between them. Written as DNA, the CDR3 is TGTGCCAGCAGTCCCTTTGGGTGGGGGACAATGCTCGTAGAGCCCCAGCATTTT. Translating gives CASSPFGWGTMLVEPQHF.

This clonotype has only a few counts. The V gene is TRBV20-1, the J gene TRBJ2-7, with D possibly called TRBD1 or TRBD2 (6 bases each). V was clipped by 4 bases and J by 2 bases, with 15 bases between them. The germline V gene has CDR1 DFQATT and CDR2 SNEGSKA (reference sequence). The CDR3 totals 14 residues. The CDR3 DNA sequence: TGCAGTGCTATCAAGGGGGGCCAAACCTACGAGCAGTACTTC. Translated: CSAIKGGQTYEQYF.

The CDR3: CASSQGTSKNIQYF. CDR3 coding DNA: TGTGCCAGTTCACAGGGAACGTCCAAAAACATTCAGTACTTC. V and J are TRBV12-3 or TRBV12-4 and TRBJ2-4; possibly TRBD1 for D (6 bases). V was cut by 9 bases and J by 2 bases, with 14 bases left in between. There are 14 residues in the CDR3.